These T cell receptor beta chains were read from a single sample in a study of blood T cell repertoires in COVID-19. Libraries were prepared by immunoSEQ multiplex PCR; TCRdb keeps only in-frame clonotypes and omits some of them. The sample has about 180,000 clones; roughly 89% are singletons. Sequencing was done on a sample of PBMCs or T cells enriched from blood (not recorded which). All receptors come from a woman in her forties with acute COVID-19. CDR3s include the opening cysteine and the closing phenylalanine or tryptophan. A D gene is named only where the DNA matches it firmly. Size tells how often a clone was seen (once, few, many) or the class of an expanded clone, and some rows leave it out.

cdr3_nt: TGTGCCAGTAGTATACTAGCGGGGTCTAGCACAGATACGCAGTATTTT
cdr3_aa: CASSILAGSSTDTQYF
clone_size: -
v_call: TRBV19
d_call: TRBD2
j_call: TRBJ2-3

cdr3_nt: TGTGCCAGCAGTGAACACCAGACAGGGGTGGGCACTGAAGCTTTCTTT
cdr3_aa: CASSEHQTGVGTEAFF
clone_size: -
v_call: TRBV28
d_call: TRBD1
j_call: TRBJ1-1

cdr3_nt: TGTGCCAGCAGCCAAGAGGCGGGACTAGCTGTAACAGATACGCAGTATTTT
cdr3_aa: CASSQEAGLAVTDTQYF
clone_size: -
v_call: TRBV4-2
d_call: TRBD2
j_call: TRBJ2-3

cdr3_nt: TGTGCCAGCAGTTTACCTCTGGCGGGAGGGGCGAATGAGCAGTTCTTC
cdr3_aa: CASSLPLAGGANEQFF
clone_size: -
v_call: TRBV27
d_call: TRBD2
j_call: TRBJ2-1

cdr3_nt: TGTGCCAGCCTGTATTCAGGGGGCGTTAATGAGCAGTTCTTC
cdr3_aa: CASLYSGGVNEQFF
clone_size: few
v_call: TRBV7-9
d_call: TRBD1
j_call: TRBJ2-1

cdr3_nt: TGCGCCAGCAGCGGGTCCGGGACAGTGTCCTACAATGAGCAGTTCTTC
cdr3_aa: CASSGSGTVSYNEQFF
clone_size: once
v_call: TRBV5-1
d_call: TRBD1
j_call: TRBJ2-1

cdr3_nt: TGTGCCAGCAGCTTTTTTCCGGGAAACACAGATACGCAGTATTTT
cdr3_aa: CASSFFPGNTDTQYF
clone_size: many
v_call: TRBV7-9
d_call: -
j_call: TRBJ2-3

cdr3_nt: TGTGCCAGTAGTCCAAGACTAGCGGGGCCTTCCGAGCAGTACTTC
cdr3_aa: CASSPRLAGPSEQYF
clone_size: -
v_call: TRBV19
d_call: TRBD2
j_call: TRBJ2-7

cdr3_nt: TGCGCCAGCAGCTTGGACCTCGGGGAGGGGATTAATTCACCCCTCCACTTT
cdr3_aa: CASSLDLGEGINSPLHF
clone_size: -
v_call: TRBV5-1
d_call: -
j_call: TRBJ1-6

cdr3_nt: TGTGCCAGCAGCGTAGGGACAGGGGGCTACAATGAGCAGTTCTTC
cdr3_aa: CASSVGTGGYNEQFF
clone_size: -
v_call: TRBV9
d_call: TRBD1
j_call: TRBJ2-1

cdr3_nt: TGTGCCAGCAGTCGGACAGATTATGGCTACACCTTC
cdr3_aa: CASSRTDYGYTF
clone_size: -
v_call: TRBV7-9
d_call: -
j_call: TRBJ1-2

cdr3_nt: TGTGCCAGCAGCTTCCGACAGGGGGCGCGGACTGAAGCTTTCTTT
cdr3_aa: CASSFRQGARTEAFF
clone_size: once
v_call: TRBV21-1
d_call: -
j_call: TRBJ1-1

cdr3_nt: TGTGCCAGCTCACCCCTGGGCGGTAGCGGGACCTACGAGCAGTACTTC
cdr3_aa: CASSPLGGSGTYEQYF
clone_size: -
v_call: TRBV18
d_call: TRBD2
j_call: TRBJ2-7

cdr3_nt: TGTGCCAGCAGCGTCCAGACAGGGGGCGGCGAGCAGTACTTC
cdr3_aa: CASSVQTGGGEQYF
clone_size: -
v_call: TRBV7-2
d_call: TRBD1
j_call: TRBJ2-7

cdr3_nt: TGTGCCATCAGTGAAAGCGGGGGGGCTCAAGAGACCCAGTACTTC
cdr3_aa: CAISESGGAQETQYF
clone_size: -
v_call: TRBV10-3
d_call: TRBD2
j_call: TRBJ2-5

cdr3_nt: TGTGCCAGCTCAGAAAACAAAGAGACCCAGTACTTC
cdr3_aa: CASSENKETQYF
clone_size: once
v_call: TRBV18
d_call: -
j_call: TRBJ2-5

cdr3_nt: TGTGCCAGTAGCCCCCTACACAGTCAAGAGACCCAGTACTTC
cdr3_aa: CASSPLHSQETQYF
clone_size: -
v_call: TRBV19
d_call: -
j_call: TRBJ2-5

cdr3_nt: TGCGCCAGCAGTGAAGGGGGCTCCTACGAGCAGTACTTC
cdr3_aa: CASSEGGSYEQYF
clone_size: -
v_call: TRBV10-2
d_call: -
j_call: TRBJ2-7

cdr3_nt: TGTGCCAGCAGTTACTCCCAGGGGGCGGGGGAAAAACTGTTTTTT
cdr3_aa: CASSYSQGAGEKLFF
clone_size: -
v_call: TRBV6-5
d_call: TRBD1
j_call: TRBJ1-4

cdr3_nt: TGCGCCAGCAGCCAAGATAGGAGAGCAGATACGCAGTATTTT
cdr3_aa: CASSQDRRADTQYF
clone_size: -
v_call: TRBV4-3
d_call: -
j_call: TRBJ2-3

cdr3_nt: TGTGCCAGCAGTGAAAACAGCACCCCGGCGGGTAATTCACCCCTCCACTTT
cdr3_aa: CASSENSTPAGNSPLHF
clone_size: -
v_call: TRBV6-4
d_call: -
j_call: TRBJ1-6

cdr3_nt: TGTGCCAGTCACGGGCCCCGGACTAGCGGGAAGGAGACCCAGTACTTC
cdr3_aa: CASHGPRTSGKETQYF
clone_size: -
v_call: TRBV19
d_call: TRBD2
j_call: TRBJ2-5

cdr3_nt: TGTGCCAGCAAACTAGCGGGAGATGCCGGGGAGCTGTTTTTT
cdr3_aa: CASKLAGDAGELFF
clone_size: -
v_call: TRBV27
d_call: TRBD2
j_call: TRBJ2-2

cdr3_nt: TGTGCCATCAGTGACCCGGACAGGGGAAAAGGTCTCAATGAGCAGTTCTTC
cdr3_aa: CAISDPDRGKGLNEQFF
clone_size: -
v_call: TRBV10-3
d_call: TRBD1
j_call: TRBJ2-1

cdr3_nt: TGTGCCAGCAGCTTAGGGACAGGGTCTAACTATGGCTACACCTTC
cdr3_aa: CASSLGTGSNYGYTF
clone_size: -
v_call: TRBV13
d_call: TRBD1
j_call: TRBJ1-2

cdr3_nt: TGTGCCAGCTCCCATTCCTACGAGCAGTACTTC
cdr3_aa: CASSHSYEQYF
clone_size: -
v_call: TRBV18
d_call: -
j_call: TRBJ2-7

cdr3_nt: TGTGCTAGTGGTTTGGTATTTGGCCCCGGGGGGGGTAGTACTGAAGCTTTCTTT
cdr3_aa: CASGLVFGPGGGSTEAFF
clone_size: -
v_call: TRBV12-5
d_call: -
j_call: TRBJ1-1

cdr3_nt: TGTGCCAGCACGTGGGGCCCTTCTGAAGCTTTCTTT
cdr3_aa: CASTWGPSEAFF
clone_size: -
v_call: TRBV2
d_call: -
j_call: TRBJ1-1

cdr3_nt: TGTGCCAGTAGTATAAGGAGGCGGGGGCGTATTATTGTCCCTGGGGCCAACGTCCTGACTTTC
cdr3_aa: CASSIRRRGRIIVPGANVLTF
clone_size: -
v_call: TRBV19
d_call: -
j_call: TRBJ2-6

cdr3_nt: TGTGCCAGCAGCCTGACAGGAAACCAAAACATTCAGTACTTC
cdr3_aa: CASSLTGNQNIQYF
clone_size: -
v_call: TRBV4-2
d_call: -
j_call: TRBJ2-4

cdr3_nt: TGTGCCAGCAGTTACGGGGTAGCGGCGTACGAGCAGTACTTC
cdr3_aa: CASSYGVAAYEQYF
clone_size: -
v_call: TRBV6-5
d_call: -
j_call: TRBJ2-7

cdr3_nt: TGTGCCAGCAGCTTAACAGGGGCAGGGACTGAAGCTTTCTTT
cdr3_aa: CASSLTGAGTEAFF
clone_size: -
v_call: TRBV7-3
d_call: -
j_call: TRBJ1-1

cdr3_nt: TGCGCCAGCAGCTTGACAGCGGTACATCAGTTCTTC
cdr3_aa: CASSLTAVHQFF
clone_size: -
v_call: TRBV5-1
d_call: -
j_call: TRBJ2-1

cdr3_nt: TGTGCCAGCAGCTTAGGAGGCAGGGACTTCAACTATGGCTACACCTTC
cdr3_aa: CASSLGGRDFNYGYTF
clone_size: -
v_call: TRBV7-8
d_call: -
j_call: TRBJ1-2

cdr3_nt: TGCAGCGTGGAAATCGGGACAGGCAGCAGCTCTGGGGCCAACGTCCTGACTTTC
cdr3_aa: CSVEIGTGSSSGANVLTF
clone_size: medium-sized
v_call: TRBV29-1
d_call: TRBD1
j_call: TRBJ2-6

cdr3_nt: TGTGCCAGCAGCCAGGTAGGGAGCGGCTCCTACGAGCAGTACTTC
cdr3_aa: CASSQVGSGSYEQYF
clone_size: -
v_call: TRBV14
d_call: -
j_call: TRBJ2-7

cdr3_nt: TGTGCCAGCAGCCCCTCTTACACCGGGGAGCTGTTTTTT
cdr3_aa: CASSPSYTGELFF
clone_size: once
v_call: TRBV2
d_call: -
j_call: TRBJ2-2

cdr3_nt: TGTGCCAGCAGCGTAAGCGGGGGACCCAGCTCCTACGAGCAGTACTTC
cdr3_aa: CASSVSGGPSSYEQYF
clone_size: -
v_call: TRBV9
d_call: TRBD2
j_call: TRBJ2-7

cdr3_nt: TGTGCCAGCAGTCTATCCCGACTCGTGTCGGATACGCAGTATTTT
cdr3_aa: CASSLSRLVSDTQYF
clone_size: -
v_call: TRBV28
d_call: -
j_call: TRBJ2-3

cdr3_nt: TGTGCCAGTAGTACCCGGACAGGGTGGGGCTCAGATACGCAGTATTTT
cdr3_aa: CASSTRTGWGSDTQYF
clone_size: few
v_call: TRBV19
d_call: TRBD1
j_call: TRBJ2-3

cdr3_nt: TGTGCCAGTAGTGACAGGGTACTAGCGAACACTGAAGCTTTCTTT
cdr3_aa: CASSDRVLANTEAFF
clone_size: -
v_call: TRBV19
d_call: TRBD1
j_call: TRBJ1-1